This T cell receptor (beta chain) came from a study of blood T cell repertoires in COVID-19. About the research overall: Samples of COVID-19 (acute and convalescent) were obtained from the United States, Italy and Spain.

TCRdb's table, derived via immunoSEQ multiplex PCR, lists solely in-frame clones and lacks some. This table holds about 81,000 clones, about nine tenths found once. This CDR3 is built from 13 residues. Germline CDR1 and CDR2: SNHLY and FYNNEI. Trimming pared 4 bases from V and 2 bases from J, leaving 6 bases between. The chain uses TRBV2 and TRBJ1-5; D not certain. The sequencing sample was made of peripheral blood. The sequence came from a man aged 70-80 years with active or convalescent COVID-19. In DNA, the CDR3 is TGTGCCAGCAGTGGAACGGGCAATCAGCCCCAGCATTTT. It translates to CASSGTGNQPQHF.